The text below deals with one TCR beta chain. Its antigen remains unknown. This entry belongs to a study of cytomegalovirus exposure and HLA in healthy donors. Study findings and constraints: For TCR beta chains, V- and J-gene trimming was later linked to a missense DCLRE1C variant.

Trimming removed 4 bases from V and 7 bases from J; junction bases left unmatched: 11. This CDR3 is 16 amino acids long. Germline lookup yields CDR1 MNHNS and CDR2 SASEGT. In the PCR, 60 Vbeta and 13 Jbeta primers were used. This table comes from immunoSEQ multiplex PCR, and its TCRdb copy is limited to in-frame clones, with some not included. The data contain around 97,000 clones, approximately 73% of them singletons. This TCR was recovered from a woman between 18 and 29 years old in good health and CMV-seropositive. V and J are TRBV6-1 and TRBJ2-1; the match to TRBD1 covers 9 bases. The sample consisted of PBMCs. In DNA, the CDR3 is TGTGCCAGCAGTGGCGGACAGGGGCTCTTCTATAATGAGCAGTTCTTC. It yields the protein CASSGGQGLFYNEQFF.